A selection of T cell receptor beta chains follows, all from one sample in a study of CD8+ T cells in alopecia areata. The method was immunoSEQ multiplex PCR; TCRdb's version includes in-frame clones alone and lacks a portion of them. The table records 200,000 to 250,000 clones, 45% to 70% of them present only once. Sequencing was done on a sample of CD8+ T cells sorted from blood. The receptor source for this set is a human donor in good health. CDR3s include the opening cysteine and the closing phenylalanine or tryptophan. Fields, in order: D gene, clone size, J gene, V gene, CDR3 protein, CDR3 DNA. A D gene is named only where the DNA matches it firmly. Clone size is stated in some rows and not others, as once, few, many or a class when expanded.

TRBD2	.	TRBJ2-7	TRBV5-1	CASSSPLAGGESSYEQYF	TGCGCCAGCAGCAGTCCCCTAGCGGGCGGGGAAAGCTCCTACGAGCAGTACTTC
TRBD1	few	TRBJ1-4	TRBV4-1	CASSQGTGDEKLFF	TGCGCCAGCAGCCAAGGGACAGGCGATGAAAAACTGTTTTTT
.	.	TRBJ2-7	TRBV7-9	CASSPGPSGANEQYF	TGTGCCAGCAGCCCAGGACCTTCAGGGGCAAACGAGCAGTACTTC
TRBD1	.	TRBJ1-2	TRBV28	CASSLLAGGLGYTF	TGTGCCAGCAGTTTGTTGGCAGGGGGATTGGGCTACACCTTC
TRBD2	.	TRBJ2-5	TRBV4-1	CASSQDSTSGGETQYF	TGCGCCAGCAGCCAAGATTCGACTAGCGGGGGAGAGACCCAGTACTTC
TRBD2	.	TRBJ2-1	TRBV11-2	CASSLGSSSGGSYNEQFF	TGTGCCAGCAGCCTAGGGTCGTCTAGCGGGGGCTCCTACAATGAGCAGTTCTTC
TRBD2	.	TRBJ2-3	TRBV4-1	CASGEGAGAADTQYF	TGCGCCAGCGGCGAGGGAGCGGGGGCGGCCGATACGCAGTATTTT
.	.	TRBJ1-2	TRBV28	CASNIRGGSYGYTF	TGTGCCAGCAATATCAGGGGAGGAAGCTATGGCTACACCTTC
.	.	TRBJ2-5	TRBV4-1	CASSQNGVETQYF	TGCGCCAGCAGCCAAAACGGGGTAGAGACCCAGTACTTC
TRBD1	.	TRBJ1-2	TRBV4-2	CASSQTGSYGYTF	TGTGCCAGCAGCCAGACAGGGTCCTATGGCTACACCTTC
.	.	TRBJ1-2	TRBV6-5	CASSAGGDGYTF	TGTGCCAGCTCCGCGGGTGGGGATGGCTACACCTTC
.	.	TRBJ2-1	TRBV7-8	CASSFGESSYNEQFF	TGTGCCAGCAGCTTTGGTGAAAGCTCCTACAATGAGCAGTTCTTC
TRBD1	few	TRBJ1-2	TRBV19	CASSTRQGLSYTF	TGTGCCAGTAGTACGCGACAGGGGTTGAGCTACACCTTC
.	few	TRBJ1-1	TRBV27	CASRSQSQGRRTEAFF	TGTGCCAGCAGATCCCAATCACAGGGACGGAGAACTGAAGCTTTCTTT
.	.	TRBJ2-2	TRBV25-1	CASSEPRGTGELFF	TGTGCCAGCAGTGAACCCCGCGGCACCGGGGAGCTGTTTTTT
TRBD2	once	TRBJ2-3	TRBV2	CASSLLAGGFGDTQYF	TGTGCCAGCAGTCTACTAGCGGGGGGGTTTGGAGATACGCAGTATTTT
.	.	TRBJ1-1	TRBV6-5	CASSYSGATEAFF	TGTGCCAGCAGTTACTCGGGGGCAACTGAAGCTTTCTTT
TRBD1	.	TRBJ1-2	TRBV2	CASSPHPGGAYGYTF	TGTGCCAGCAGTCCCCACCCAGGGGGCGCGTACGGCTACACCTTC
TRBD2	.	TRBJ2-5	TRBV6-5	CASSYGGGAETQYF	TGTGCCAGCAGTTACGGCGGGGGGGCCGAGACCCAGTACTTC
.	few	TRBJ2-7	TRBV5-1	CASSTDRWPVFRQYF	TGCGCCAGCAGCACAGACAGGTGGCCCGTTTTTCGGCAGTACTTC
.	.	TRBJ1-1	TRBV6-5	CASSYSRGPRAEAFF	TGTGCCAGCAGTTACTCGAGAGGCCCAAGGGCTGAAGCTTTCTTT
.	.	TRBJ2-5	TRBV29-1	CSVEDISGVKTQYF	TGCAGCGTTGAAGATATCTCAGGGGTAAAGACCCAGTACTTC
TRBD1	.	TRBJ1-2	TRBV13	CASSLSGTGTNYGYTF	TGTGCCAGCAGCTTGTCCGGGACAGGGACTAACTATGGCTACACCTTC
.	.	TRBJ2-7	TRBV5-1	CASSLTRERTYEQYF	TGCGCCAGCAGTTTGACCCGGGAGAGGACCTACGAGCAGTACTTC
.	.	TRBJ2-1	TRBV10-2	CASRGDASYNEQFF	TGCGCCAGCAGGGGGGACGCCTCCTACAATGAGCAGTTCTTC
.	.	TRBJ1-1	TRBV27	CASSRTVRNTEAFF	TGTGCCAGCAGCCGGACAGTTAGGAACACTGAAGCTTTCTTT
TRBD1	few	TRBJ2-1	TRBV11-2	CASSSTGGLYNEQFF	TGTGCCAGCAGCTCTACAGGGGGCCTATACAATGAGCAGTTCTTC
.	.	TRBJ1-2	TRBV4-1	CASSQEKAGEYGYTF	TGCGCCAGCAGCCAAGAGAAGGCAGGGGAATATGGCTACACCTTC
.	.	TRBJ2-3	TRBV29-1	CSVTGTLADTQYF	TGCAGCGTAACCGGGACGCTGGCAGATACGCAGTATTTT
.	.	TRBJ1-2	TRBV5-6	CASSLDDGGNGYTF	TGTGCCAGCAGCTTGGATGATGGCGGGAATGGCTACACCTTC
TRBD1	.	TRBJ2-4	TRBV4-1	CASSQLDRGPDIQYF	TGCGCCAGCAGCCAATTGGACAGGGGGCCAGACATTCAGTACTTC
.	.	TRBJ1-2	TRBV11-2	CASSGKRQGLNYGYTF	TGTGCCAGCAGCGGGAAGAGGCAGGGTCTCAACTATGGCTACACCTTC
.	.	TRBJ2-3	TRBV28	CASSFSMSSTDTQYF	TGTGCCAGCAGTTTTTCGATGTCTAGCACAGATACGCAGTATTTT